This is a list of T cell receptor beta chains from one sample in a study of blood T cell repertoires in COVID-19. Sequencing was performed with immunoSEQ multiplex PCR; in TCRdb, only in-frame clones are kept and a portion is missing. The data contain about 130,000 clones, about 78% of them singletons. The sample comprised peripheral blood. These receptors came from a man aged 60-69 years who had recovered from COVID-19. Each CDR3 is given with its conserved first and last residue. The D gene is left open where the match is weak. Only part of the rows carry a size: once, few, many, or a class if the clone is expanded.

>15|TRBD1|TRBV28|NA|TRBJ2-2
TGTGCCAGCAGTTGGGGACAGATGAACACCGGGGAGCTGTTTTTT
CASSWGQMNTGELFF
>19|TRBD2|TRBV4-3|once|TRBJ2-3
TGCGCCAGCAGCCAAGATACGTCTCTTGGGACTAGCGTCGCAGATACGCAGTATTTT
CASSQDTSLGTSVADTQYF
>15|TRBD1|TRBV5-1|NA|TRBJ2-7
TGCGCCAGCAGCTTGGCCGGGACAGGGTTCTACGAGCAGTACTTC
CASSLAGTGFYEQYF
>14|NA|TRBV28|NA|TRBJ2-7
TGTGCCAGCAGAAACTCCGGACAAATGGACGAGCAGTACTTC
CASRNSGQMDEQYF
>13|TRBD1|TRBV19|NA|TRBJ1-2
TGTGCCAGTAATAGGGACAGGAACTATGGCTACACCTTC
CASNRDRNYGYTF
>16|TRBD1|TRBV3-1/TRBV3-2|NA|TRBJ1-3
TGTGCCAGCAGCCCTCGGACAGGACCCTCTGGAAACACCATATATTTT
CASSPRTGPSGNTIYF
>13|NA|TRBV4-3|NA|TRBJ2-2
TGCGCCAGCAGCCACGATGGAGGCGGGGAGCTGTTTTTT
CASSHDGGGELFF
>12|NA|TRBV24-1|NA|TRBJ2-7
TGTGCCACCAGGGCCACAGGGTACGAGCAGTACTTC
CATRATGYEQYF
>13|NA|TRBV10-3|NA|TRBJ1-1
TGTGCCACGGCTGCTAGGCCGAACACTGAAGCTTTCTTT
CATAARPNTEAFF
>16|NA|TRBV23-1|NA|TRBJ1-2
TGCGCCAGCAGTAGAATTAGGTGGGCCCCTAACTATGGCTACACCTTC
CASSRIRWAPNYGYTF
>16|TRBD1|TRBV19|few|TRBJ1-6
TGTGCCAGTAGCAAGTTGATTGGACAGGCTAATTCACCCCTCCACTTT
CASSKLIGQANSPLHF
>15|NA|TRBV19|NA|TRBJ1-5
TGTGCCAGTGGGGAGGGCCAGGGGCTTTATCAGCCCCAGCATTTT
CASGEGQGLYQPQHF
>14|TRBD2|TRBV3-1/TRBV3-2|NA|TRBJ2-5
TGTGCCAGCAGCTTCCTAGCGGGAGGAGGGACCCAGTACTTC
CASSFLAGGGTQYF
>15|TRBD1|TRBV2|NA|TRBJ1-4
TGTGCCAGCAGCCAACAGGGGAACAGTAATGAAAAACTGTTTTTT
CASSQQGNSNEKLFF
>15|TRBD1|TRBV2|NA|TRBJ2-5
TGTGCCAGCAGTGGTGGGCTGGGGACAGCGGAGACCCAGTACTTC
CASSGGLGTAETQYF
>13|NA|TRBV5-6|NA|TRBJ2-2
TGTGCCAGCAGCCCTCCTTTCACCGGGGAGCTGTTTTTT
CASSPPFTGELFF
>13|NA|TRBV6-5|NA|TRBJ2-1
TGTGCCAGTGAACGGGTCTCCTACAATGAGCAGTTCTTC
CASERVSYNEQFF
>15|TRBD1|TRBV5-1|NA|TRBJ2-5
TGCGCCAGCAGCCGTTCCAGACAGGGTCAAGAGACCCAGTACTTC
CASSRSRQGQETQYF
>15|NA|TRBV7-2|NA|TRBJ2-5
TGTGCCAGCAGCTTAGGATTTGGCATACAAGAGACCCAGTACTTC
CASSLGFGIQETQYF
>15|NA|TRBV6-6|NA|TRBJ2-7
TGTGCCATCTCAACGGGCGAAACAGGGTCGTACGAGCAGTACTTC
CAISTGETGSYEQYF
>13|NA|TRBV28|NA|TRBJ1-1
TGTGCCAGCAGCCTCACTGTGAACACTGAAGCTTTCTTT
CASSLTVNTEAFF
>13|NA|TRBV7-9|NA|TRBJ2-1
TGTGCCAGCAGCGCCATAGAATACAATGAGCAGTTCTTC
CASSAIEYNEQFF
>13|NA|TRBV5-1|many|TRBJ2-3
TGCGCCAGCTTGTTTGAGGGTCAAGATACGCAGTATTTT
CASLFEGQDTQYF
>19|TRBD1|TRBV19|NA|TRBJ2-5
TGTGCCAGTAGTCCCGGGGGGACAGGGGGCTATCTTTCAAGAGAGACCCAGTACTTC
CASSPGGTGGYLSRETQYF
>12|NA|TRBV12-3/TRBV12-4|few|TRBJ2-3
TGTGCCAGCAGCCTCCCAGCAGATACGCAGTATTTT
CASSLPADTQYF
>15|NA|TRBV3-1/TRBV3-2|NA|TRBJ1-4
TGTGCCAGCAGCCAAGGGTATCCAGGGCATGAAAAACTGTTTTTT
CASSQGYPGHEKLFF
>16|TRBD1|TRBV28|NA|TRBJ2-6
TGTGCCAGCAGTTTACCCGGGACAGGGGAGGCCAACGTCCTGACTTTC
CASSLPGTGEANVLTF
>17|TRBD2|TRBV7-2|NA|TRBJ2-1
TGTGCCAGCAGCTTAGGGATTAGCGGGGGGGCCGACAATGAGCAGTTCTTC
CASSLGISGGADNEQFF
>16|TRBD1|TRBV19|NA|TRBJ1-1
TGTGCCAGTAGTCCGCGACAGGGGCCGGGGAACACTGAAGCTTTCTTT
CASSPRQGPGNTEAFF
>15|NA|TRBV7-2|once|TRBJ2-3
TGTGCCAGCAGCTTATGGCCCTCCAGGGAGGACCAGCGATATTTT
CASSLWPSREDQRYF
>13|NA|TRBV14|NA|TRBJ2-7
TGTGCCAGCAGCCAGGAGAACTCCTACGAGCAGTACTTC
CASSQENSYEQYF
>15|TRBD1|TRBV7-3|NA|TRBJ2-1
TGTGCCAGCAGCTTAAACAGGGGTGTAGCAAATGAGCAGTTCTTC
CASSLNRGVANEQFF
>16|NA|TRBV6-2/TRBV6-3|NA|TRBJ2-1
TGTGCCAGCAGCAACCCGGTGTACCGCTCCTACAATGAGCAGTTCTTC
CASSNPVYRSYNEQFF
>15|TRBD1|TRBV6-4|NA|TRBJ1-6
TGTGCCAGCAGTGCGGACAGGGGATATAATTCACCCCTCCACTTT
CASSADRGYNSPLHF
>13|NA|TRBV6-5|NA|TRBJ2-7
TGTGCCAGCTCCCCTCAGGGGGGACCCGAGCAGTACTTC
CASSPQGGPEQYF
>14|NA|TRBV7-2|NA|TRBJ2-7
TGTGCCAGCAGCTTAACTGAGGGAACCTACGAGCAGTACTTC
CASSLTEGTYEQYF
>15|TRBD1|TRBV7-9|NA|TRBJ2-2
TGTGCCAGCAGCTTAAGGGGACAGGGGGCCGGGGAGCTGTTTTTT
CASSLRGQGAGELFF
>16|TRBD1|TRBV7-9|NA|TRBJ2-5
TGTGCCAGCAGCTTGAGGACAGGGGGCTACCAAGAGACCCAGTACTTC
CASSLRTGGYQETQYF
>15|NA|TRBV5-1|NA|TRBJ1-6
TGCGCCAGCAGCTTGGAACAGGGAAAACATTCACCCCTCCACTTT
CASSLEQGKHSPLHF
>14|NA|TRBV27|NA|TRBJ2-2
TGTGCCAGCAGTTTAGTTCTTAACACCGGGGAGCTGTTTTTT
CASSLVLNTGELFF
>14|NA|TRBV19|NA|TRBJ1-1
TGTGCCAGTACTGAGGGCACCTTGAACACTGAAGCTTTCTTT
CASTEGTLNTEAFF
>15|TRBD1|TRBV19|NA|TRBJ1-4
TGTGCCAGCCGGAGGGGGCAGGGGACTAATGAAAAACTGTTTTTT
CASRRGQGTNEKLFF
>11|NA|TRBV20-1|NA|TRBJ2-7
TGCAGTGCTTGGGAGAACTACGAGCAGTACTTC
CSAWENYEQYF
>14|NA|TRBV29-1|few|TRBJ2-7
TGCAGCGTTCCCGGTATAAGTTACCCCTACGAGCAGTACTTC
CSVPGISYPYEQYF
>15|NA|TRBV9|NA|TRBJ2-7
TGTGCCAGCAGCGTAGCGGAGGTAGGGTTCGGCGAGCAGTACTTC
CASSVAEVGFGEQYF